This entry is about one T cell receptor (beta chain). The sample comes from a study of T cells after yellow fever vaccination. The junction had 3 bases not matched to a gene; V was cut back by 3 bases and J by 3 bases. The CDR3 consists of 14 residues. Germline CDR1 reads MGHDK; CDR2 reads SYGVNS. MiXCR, applied by TCRdb to the 5' RACE reads, yields one record per CDR3 protein. The table lists around 320,000 distinct CDR3 sequences, 8.7% of them singletons. The sequenced sample was CD4+ T cells sorted from PBMCs, obtained 5 days after the yellow fever booster vaccination. The source is a man between 18 and 29 years old who received the YFV17D yellow fever vaccine. The chain uses TRBV25-1 and TRBJ1-2, with 8 positions matching TRBD1. The CDR3 protein is CASSDQQGDYGYTF. The CDR3 DNA reads TGTGCCAGCAGTGACCAACAGGGGGACTATGGCTACACCTTC.